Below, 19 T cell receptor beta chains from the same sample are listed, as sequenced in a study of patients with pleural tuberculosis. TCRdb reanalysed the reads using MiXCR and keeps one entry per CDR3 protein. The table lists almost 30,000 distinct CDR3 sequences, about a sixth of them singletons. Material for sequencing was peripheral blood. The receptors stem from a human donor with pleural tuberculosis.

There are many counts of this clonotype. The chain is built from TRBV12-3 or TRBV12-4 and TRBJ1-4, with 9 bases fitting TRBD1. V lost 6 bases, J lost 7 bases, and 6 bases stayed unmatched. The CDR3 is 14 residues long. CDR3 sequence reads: CASRGIQGAEKLFF. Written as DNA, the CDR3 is TGTGCCAGCAGGGGGATACAGGGGGCTGAAAAACTGTTTTTT.

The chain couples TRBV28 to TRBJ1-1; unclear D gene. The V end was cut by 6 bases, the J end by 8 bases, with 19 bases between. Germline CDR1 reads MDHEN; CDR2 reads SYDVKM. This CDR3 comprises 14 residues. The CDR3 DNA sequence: TGTGCCAGCAGGTTTAGGTCGGCGGTCTGGGAAGCTTTCTTT. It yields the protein CASRFRSAVWEAFF.

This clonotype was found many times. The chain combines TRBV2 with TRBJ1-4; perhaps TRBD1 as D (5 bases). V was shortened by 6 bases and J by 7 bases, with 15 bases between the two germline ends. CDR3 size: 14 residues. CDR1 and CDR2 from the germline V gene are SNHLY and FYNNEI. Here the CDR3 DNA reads TGTGCCAGCAGATTGCAGGGTACCCCTGAAAAACTGTTTTTT. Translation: CASRLQGTPEKLFF.

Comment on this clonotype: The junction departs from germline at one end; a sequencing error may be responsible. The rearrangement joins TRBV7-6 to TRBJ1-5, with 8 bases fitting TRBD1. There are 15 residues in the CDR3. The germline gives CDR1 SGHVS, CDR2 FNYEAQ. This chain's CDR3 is CACSLEDRAGQPQHF. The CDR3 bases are TGTGCCTGCAGCTTAGAGGACAGGGCCGGTCAGCCCCAACATTTT.

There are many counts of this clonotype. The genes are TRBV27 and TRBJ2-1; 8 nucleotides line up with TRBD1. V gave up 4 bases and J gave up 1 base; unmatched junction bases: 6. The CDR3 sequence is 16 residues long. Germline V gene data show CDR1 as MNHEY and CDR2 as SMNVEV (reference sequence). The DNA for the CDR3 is TGTGCCAGCAGTTCCAGGACAGGGAGGTCCTACAATGAGCAGTTCTTC. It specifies CASSSRTGRSYNEQFF.

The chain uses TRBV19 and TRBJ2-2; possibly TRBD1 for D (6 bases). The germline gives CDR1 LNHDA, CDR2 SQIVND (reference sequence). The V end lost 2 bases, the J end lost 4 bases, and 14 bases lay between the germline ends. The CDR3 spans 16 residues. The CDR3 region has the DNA TGTGCCAGTAGTATATACGACAGGTTGGGCACCGGGGAGCTGTTTTTT. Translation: CASSIYDRLGTGELFF.

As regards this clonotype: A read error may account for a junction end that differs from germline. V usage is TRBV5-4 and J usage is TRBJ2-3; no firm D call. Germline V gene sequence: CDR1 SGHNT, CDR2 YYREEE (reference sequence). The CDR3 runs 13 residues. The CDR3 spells CASSLSDPDTQDF. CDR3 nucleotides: TGTGCCAGCAGCTTGTCGGATCCAGATACGCAGGATTTT.

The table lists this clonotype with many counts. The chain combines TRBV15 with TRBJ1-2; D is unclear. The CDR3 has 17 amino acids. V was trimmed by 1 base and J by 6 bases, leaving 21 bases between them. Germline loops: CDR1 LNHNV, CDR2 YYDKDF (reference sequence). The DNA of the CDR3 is TGTGCCACCAGCAGAGCCCCAATTGATAGGGAACGGCATGGCTACACCTTC. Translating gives CATSRAPIDRERHGYTF. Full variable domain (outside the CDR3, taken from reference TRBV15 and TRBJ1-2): DAMVIQNPRYQVTQFGKPVTLSCSQTLNHNVMYWYQQKSSQAPKLLFHYYDKDFNNEADTPDNFQSRRPNTSFCFLDIRSPGLGDTAMYLCATSRAPIDRERHGYTFGSGTRLTVV.

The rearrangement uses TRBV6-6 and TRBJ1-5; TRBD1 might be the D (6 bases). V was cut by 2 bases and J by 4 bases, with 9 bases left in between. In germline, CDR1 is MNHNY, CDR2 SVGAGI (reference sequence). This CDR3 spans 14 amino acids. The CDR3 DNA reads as TGTGCCAGCAGTTACGGGACAAAGAATCAGCCCCAGCATTTT. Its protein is CASSYGTKNQPQHF.

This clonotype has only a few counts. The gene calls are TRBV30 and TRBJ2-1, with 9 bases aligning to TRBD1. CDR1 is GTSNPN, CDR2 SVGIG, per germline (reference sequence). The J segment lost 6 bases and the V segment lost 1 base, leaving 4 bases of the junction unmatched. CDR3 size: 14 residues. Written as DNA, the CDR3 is TGTGCCTGGAGTGAAGGGACAGGGAGCAATGAGCAGTTCTTC. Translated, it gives CAWSEGTGSNEQFF.

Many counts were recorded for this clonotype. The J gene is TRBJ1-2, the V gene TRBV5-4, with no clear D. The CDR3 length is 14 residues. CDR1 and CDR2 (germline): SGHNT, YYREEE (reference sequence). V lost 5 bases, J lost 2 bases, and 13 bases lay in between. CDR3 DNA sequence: TGTGCCAGCAGTCCCCTGGAACGGAACTATGGCTACACCTTC. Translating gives CASSPLERNYGYTF.

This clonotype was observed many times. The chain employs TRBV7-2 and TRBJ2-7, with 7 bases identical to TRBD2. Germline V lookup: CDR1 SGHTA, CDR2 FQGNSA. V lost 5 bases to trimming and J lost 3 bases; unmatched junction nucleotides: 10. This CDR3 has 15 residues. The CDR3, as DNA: TGTGCCAGCAGCAATATAGCGGGCGGTCTCTACGAGCAGTACTTC. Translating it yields CASSNIAGGLYEQYF.

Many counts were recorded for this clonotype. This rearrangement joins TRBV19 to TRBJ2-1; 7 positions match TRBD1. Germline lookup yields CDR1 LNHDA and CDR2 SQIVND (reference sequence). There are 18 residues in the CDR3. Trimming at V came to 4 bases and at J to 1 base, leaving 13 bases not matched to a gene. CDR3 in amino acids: CASSTRVQRQGSYNEQFF. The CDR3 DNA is TGTGCCAGTAGTACCAGGGTCCAGAGACAGGGTTCCTACAATGAGCAGTTCTTC.

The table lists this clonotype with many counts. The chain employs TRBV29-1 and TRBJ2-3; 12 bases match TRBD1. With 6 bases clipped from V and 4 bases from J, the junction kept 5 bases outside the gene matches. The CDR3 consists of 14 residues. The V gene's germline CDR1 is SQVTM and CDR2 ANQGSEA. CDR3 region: CSVGTGGAADTQYF. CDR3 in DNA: TGCAGCGTGGGGACAGGGGGCGCGGCAGATACGCAGTATTTT.

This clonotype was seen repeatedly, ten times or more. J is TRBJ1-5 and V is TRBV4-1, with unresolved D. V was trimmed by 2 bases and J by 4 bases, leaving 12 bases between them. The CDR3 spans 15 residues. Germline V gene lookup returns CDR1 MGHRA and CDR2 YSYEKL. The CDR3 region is CASSQMADENQPQHF. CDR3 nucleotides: TGCGCCAGCAGCCAAATGGCGGACGAGAATCAGCCCCAGCATTTT.

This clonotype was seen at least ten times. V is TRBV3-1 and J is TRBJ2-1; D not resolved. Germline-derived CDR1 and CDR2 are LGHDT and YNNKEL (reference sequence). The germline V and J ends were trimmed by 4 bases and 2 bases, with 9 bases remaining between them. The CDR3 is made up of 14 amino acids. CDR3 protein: CASSLTDPYNEQFF. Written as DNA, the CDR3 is TGTGCCAGCAGCCTGACGGACCCCTACAATGAGCAGTTCTTC.

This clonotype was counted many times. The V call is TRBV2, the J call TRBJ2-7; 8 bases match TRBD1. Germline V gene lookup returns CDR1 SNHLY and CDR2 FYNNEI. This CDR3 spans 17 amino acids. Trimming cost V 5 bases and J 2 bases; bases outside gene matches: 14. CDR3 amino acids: CASSLSRGPDKTYEQYF. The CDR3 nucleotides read TGTGCCAGCAGTCTAAGCAGGGGGCCAGATAAGACCTACGAGCAGTACTTC.

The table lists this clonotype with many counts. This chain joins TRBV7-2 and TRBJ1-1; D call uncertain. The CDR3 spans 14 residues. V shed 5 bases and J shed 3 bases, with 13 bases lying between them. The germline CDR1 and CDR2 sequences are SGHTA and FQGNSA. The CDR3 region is CASSLNPGDTEAFF. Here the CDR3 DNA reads TGTGCCAGCAGCCTCAACCCCGGGGACACTGAAGCTTTCTTT.

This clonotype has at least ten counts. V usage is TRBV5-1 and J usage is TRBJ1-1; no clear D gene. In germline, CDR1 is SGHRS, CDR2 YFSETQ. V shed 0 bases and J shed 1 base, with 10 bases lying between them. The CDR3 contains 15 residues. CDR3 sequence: CASSLAGTGNTEAFF. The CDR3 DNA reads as TGCGCCAGCAGCTTGGCGGGTACGGGGAACACTGAAGCTTTCTTT. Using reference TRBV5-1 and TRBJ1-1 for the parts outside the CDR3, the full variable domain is KAGVTQTPRYLIKTRGQQVTLSCSPISGHRSVSWYQQTPGQGLQFLFEYFSETQRNKGNFPGRFSGRQFSNSRSEMNVSTLELGDSALYLCASSLAGTGNTEAFFGQGTRLTVV.